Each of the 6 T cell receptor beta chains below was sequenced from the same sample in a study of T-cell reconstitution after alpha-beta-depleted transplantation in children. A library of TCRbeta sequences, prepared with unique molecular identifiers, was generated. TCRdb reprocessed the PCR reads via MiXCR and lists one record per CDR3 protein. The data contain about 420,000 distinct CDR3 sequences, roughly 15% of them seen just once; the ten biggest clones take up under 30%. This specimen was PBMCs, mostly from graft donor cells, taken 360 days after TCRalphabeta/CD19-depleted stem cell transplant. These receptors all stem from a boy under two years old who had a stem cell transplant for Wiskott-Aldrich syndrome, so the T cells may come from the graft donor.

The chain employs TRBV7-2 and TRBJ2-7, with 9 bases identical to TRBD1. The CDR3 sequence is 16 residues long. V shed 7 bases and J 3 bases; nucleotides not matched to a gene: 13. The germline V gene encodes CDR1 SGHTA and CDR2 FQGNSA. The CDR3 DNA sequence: TGTGCCAGCACCCCCCAATCGGGACAGGGCCTCTACGAGCAGTACTTC. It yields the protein CASTPQSGQGLYEQYF.

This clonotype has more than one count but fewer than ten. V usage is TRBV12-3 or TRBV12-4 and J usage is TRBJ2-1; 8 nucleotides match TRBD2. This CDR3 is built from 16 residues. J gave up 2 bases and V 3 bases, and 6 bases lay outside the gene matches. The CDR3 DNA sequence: TGTGCCAGCAGTTTGTTACTAGCGGAGACCTACAATGAGCAGTTCTTC. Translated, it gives CASSLLLAETYNEQFF.

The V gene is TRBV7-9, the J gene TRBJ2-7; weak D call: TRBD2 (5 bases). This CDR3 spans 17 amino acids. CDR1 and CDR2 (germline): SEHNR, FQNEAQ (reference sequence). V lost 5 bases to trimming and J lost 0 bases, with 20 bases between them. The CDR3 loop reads CASSTLDKRALSYEQYF. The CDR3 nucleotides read TGTGCCAGCAGCACACTAGATAAAAGGGCCCTCTCCTACGAGCAGTACTTC.

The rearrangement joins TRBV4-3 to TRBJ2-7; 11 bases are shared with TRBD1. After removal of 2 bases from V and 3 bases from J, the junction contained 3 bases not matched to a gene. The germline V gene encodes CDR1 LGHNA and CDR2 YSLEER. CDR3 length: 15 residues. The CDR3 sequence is CASSQTGTGGYEQYF. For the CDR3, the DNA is TGCGCCAGCAGCCAAACCGGGACAGGGGGCTACGAGCAGTACTTC.

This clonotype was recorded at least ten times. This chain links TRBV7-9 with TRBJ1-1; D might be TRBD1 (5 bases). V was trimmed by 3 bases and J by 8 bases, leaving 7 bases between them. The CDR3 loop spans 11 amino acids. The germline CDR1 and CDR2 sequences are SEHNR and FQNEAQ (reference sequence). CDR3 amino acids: CASSLAGEAFF. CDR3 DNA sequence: TGTGCCAGCAGCTTGGCAGGGGAAGCTTTCTTT.

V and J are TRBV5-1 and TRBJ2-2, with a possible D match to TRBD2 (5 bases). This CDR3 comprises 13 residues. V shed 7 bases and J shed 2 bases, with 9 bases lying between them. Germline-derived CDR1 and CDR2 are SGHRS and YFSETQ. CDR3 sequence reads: CASQDFNTGELFF. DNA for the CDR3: TGCGCCAGCCAGGACTTTAACACCGGGGAGCTGTTTTTT. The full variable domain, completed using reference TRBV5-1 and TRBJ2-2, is KAGVTQTPRYLIKTRGQQVTLSCSPISGHRSVSWYQQTPGQGLQFLFEYFSETQRNKGNFPGRFSGRQFSNSRSEMNVSTLELGDSALYLCASQDFNTGELFFGEGSRLTVL.